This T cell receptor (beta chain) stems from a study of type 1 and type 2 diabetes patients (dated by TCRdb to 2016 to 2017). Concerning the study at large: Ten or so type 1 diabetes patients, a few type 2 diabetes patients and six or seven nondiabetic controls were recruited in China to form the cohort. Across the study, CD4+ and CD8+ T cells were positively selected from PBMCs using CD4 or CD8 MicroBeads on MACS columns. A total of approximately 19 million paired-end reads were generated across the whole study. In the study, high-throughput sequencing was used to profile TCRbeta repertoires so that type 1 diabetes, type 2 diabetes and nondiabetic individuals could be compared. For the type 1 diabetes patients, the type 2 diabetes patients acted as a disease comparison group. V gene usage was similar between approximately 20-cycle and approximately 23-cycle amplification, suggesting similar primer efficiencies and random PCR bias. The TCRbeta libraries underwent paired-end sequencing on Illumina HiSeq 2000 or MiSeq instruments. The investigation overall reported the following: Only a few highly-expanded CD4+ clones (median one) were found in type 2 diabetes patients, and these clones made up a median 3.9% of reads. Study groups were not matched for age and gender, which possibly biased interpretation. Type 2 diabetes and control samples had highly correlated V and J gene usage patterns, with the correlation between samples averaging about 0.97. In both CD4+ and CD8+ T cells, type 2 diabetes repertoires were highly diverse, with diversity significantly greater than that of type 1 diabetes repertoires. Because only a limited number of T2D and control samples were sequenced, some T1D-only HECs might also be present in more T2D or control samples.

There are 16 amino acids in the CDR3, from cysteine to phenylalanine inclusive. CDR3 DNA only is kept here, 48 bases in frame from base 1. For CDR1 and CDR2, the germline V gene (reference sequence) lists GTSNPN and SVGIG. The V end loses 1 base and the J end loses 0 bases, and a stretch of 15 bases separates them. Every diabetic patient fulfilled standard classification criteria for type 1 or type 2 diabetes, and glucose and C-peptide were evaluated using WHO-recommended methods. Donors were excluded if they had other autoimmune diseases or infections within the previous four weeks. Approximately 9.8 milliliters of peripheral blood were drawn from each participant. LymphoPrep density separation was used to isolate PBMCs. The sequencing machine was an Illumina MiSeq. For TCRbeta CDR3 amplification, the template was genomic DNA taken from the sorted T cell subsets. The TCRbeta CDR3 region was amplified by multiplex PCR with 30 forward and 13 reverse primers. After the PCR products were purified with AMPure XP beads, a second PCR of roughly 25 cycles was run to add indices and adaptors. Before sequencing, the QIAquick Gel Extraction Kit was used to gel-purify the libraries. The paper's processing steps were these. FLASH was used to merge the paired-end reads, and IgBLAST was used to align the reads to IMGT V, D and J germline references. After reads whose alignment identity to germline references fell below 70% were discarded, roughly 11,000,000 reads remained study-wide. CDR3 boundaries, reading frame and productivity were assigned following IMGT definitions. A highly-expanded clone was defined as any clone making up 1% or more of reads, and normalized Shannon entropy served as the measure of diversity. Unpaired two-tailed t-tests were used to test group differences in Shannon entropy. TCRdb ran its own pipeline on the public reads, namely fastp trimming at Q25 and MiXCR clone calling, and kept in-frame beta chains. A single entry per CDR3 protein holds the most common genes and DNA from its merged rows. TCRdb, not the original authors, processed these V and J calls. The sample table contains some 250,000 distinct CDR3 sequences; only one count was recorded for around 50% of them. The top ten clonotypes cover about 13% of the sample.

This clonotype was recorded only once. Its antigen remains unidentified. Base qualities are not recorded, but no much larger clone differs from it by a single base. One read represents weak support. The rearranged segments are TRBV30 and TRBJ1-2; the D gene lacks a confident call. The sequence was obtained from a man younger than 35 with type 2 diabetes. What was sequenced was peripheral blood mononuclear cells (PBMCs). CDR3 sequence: CAWSEGSIASNYGYTF. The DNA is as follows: TGTGCCTGGAGTGAGGGTTCTATAGCGTCTAACTATGGCTACACCTTC.